This T cell receptor (beta chain) was captured by sequencing in a study of blood T cell repertoires in COVID-19. The V end was cut by 1 base, the J end by 2 bases, with 10 bases between. This CDR3 has 15 residues. Germline V CDR1 and CDR2: KGHDR, SFDVKD. Sequencing was performed with immunoSEQ multiplex PCR; in TCRdb, only in-frame clones are kept and a portion is missing. Of more than 150,000 clones listed, approximately 79% were seen once; the top ten hold around an eighth. Sequenced: peripheral blood. The V and J genes are TRBV24-1 and TRBJ2-5, with unresolved D. The source of this sequence is a young man with active or convalescent COVID-19. Written as DNA, the CDR3 is TGTGCCACCAGTGATTTAGTACAGCAACAAGAGACCCAGTACTTC. This codes for CATSDLVQQQETQYF.